This T cell receptor beta chain was captured by sequencing in a study of blood T cell repertoires in COVID-19. Study in general: Both acute and convalescent COVID-19 samples were obtained from the United States, Italy and Spain.

This clone came up a few times. Authors' analysis steps: The assay estimated nucleated cells by amplifying reference gene primers. Profiled with immunoSEQ multiplex PCR; TCRdb holds only in-frame clones, not every one. The V and J calls and the clone size are those of that table, but D and trimming were determined from the DNA. The data hold about 94,000 clones, with approximately 74% observed a single time. Sequencing was done on a sample of peripheral blood. The sequence came from a man aged 65 to 79 with COVID-19, enrolled during active disease.

CDR3 protein: CASSPPGTVLSGNTIYF. For the CDR3, the DNA is TGTGCCAGCAGTCCTCCCGGGACAGTACTCTCTGGAAACACCATATATTTT. V and J are TRBV6-6 and TRBJ1-3; 7 bases line up with TRBD1. CDR3 length equals 17 residues. The V gene's germline CDR1 is MNHNY and CDR2 SVGAGI (reference sequence). V shed 5 bases, J shed 0 bases, and the junction held 10 bases outside the gene matches.